This T cell receptor (beta chain) was identified in a study of siplizumab effects on memory and regulatory T cells. TCR templates, around 98,000 per sample, were assayed. TCRdb's copy holds only in-frame clones and misses some; the assay was immunoSEQ multiplex PCR. The profile shows about 57,000 clones, 83% of them singletons. Unstimulated naive, memory, effector memory and TEMRA subsets were subjected to sequencing in a few donor pairs. This CDR3 comprises 13 residues. The germline gives CDR1 ENHRY, CDR2 SYGVKD. The ends were cut back, 11 bases at V and 0 bases at J, with 11 bases in the middle. The source of this sequence is a human donor in good health. The sequenced sample was memory CD4+ T cells sorted from blood. The chain has TRBV10-3 and TRBJ1-3, with TRBD1 as a possible D gene (5 bases). CDR3 residues: CAAGGSSGNTIYF. CDR3 sequence (DNA): TGTGCCGCGGGGGGGAGCTCTGGAAACACCATATATTTT.